The clone carrying this TCR beta chain showed up just once. This sample was taken from a study of blood T cell repertoires in COVID-19. The overall study: Specimens from acute and convalescent COVID-19 originated in the United States, Italy and Spain. Sample material is recorded as cDNA or gDNA derived from T cells, B-cell-depleted T cells, or PBMCs.

J was trimmed by 4 bases and V by 6 bases; bases with no gene match: 14. Germline CDR1 reads LNHDA; CDR2 reads SQIVND (reference sequence). The length of the CDR3 is 18 residues. In the authors' workflow: Reference gene primer amplification gave nucleated cell count estimates. TCRdb's table, derived via immunoSEQ multiplex PCR, lists solely in-frame clones and lacks some. V and J calls and clone size are those listed in that table; D and trimming were worked out from the DNA. The profile shows 60,000 to 65,000 clones, more than 65% of them singletons. The chain uses TRBV19 and TRBJ2-1, with 11 bases that match TRBD2. This TCR was sampled from a woman aged 60-75 years with acute or convalescent COVID-19. The sequenced sample was peripheral blood. The DNA of the CDR3 is TGTGCCAGTAGGAGTTTAGCGGGGGGGCCGAAGGGATACAATGAGCAGTTCTTC. Protein: CASRSLAGGPKGYNEQFF.